Listed below are T cell receptor beta chains from one sample, sequenced in a study of blood T cell repertoires in COVID-19. TCRdb's table, derived via immunoSEQ multiplex PCR, lists solely in-frame clones and lacks some. The table shows about 58,000 clones, with about 88% occurring only once. Sequencing was carried out using peripheral blood. The receptors here all came from a woman aged 55-70 years with active COVID-19. Each CDR3 is given with its conserved first and last residue. The D gene is left open where the match is weak. Clone size is shown for a subset of rows, as once, few, many or a class of expanded clone.

abundance: .
d_gene: TRBD2
j_gene: TRBJ2-7
v_gene: TRBV15
CDR3nt: TGTGCCACCAGCAGAGCGAATAGACTAGCGGGGAACTACGAGCAGTACTTC
CDR3aa: CATSRANRLAGNYEQYF

abundance: .
d_gene: TRBD1
j_gene: TRBJ2-5
v_gene: TRBV5-8
CDR3nt: TGTGCCAGCAGCTCTAGGACAGGGGGCCTAGAGACCCAGTACTTC
CDR3aa: CASSSRTGGLETQYF

abundance: .
d_gene: .
j_gene: TRBJ1-6
v_gene: TRBV7-9
CDR3nt: TGTGCCAGCAGCCCCGGGAGGGGGAATTCACCCCTCCACTTT
CDR3aa: CASSPGRGNSPLHF

abundance: .
d_gene: TRBD1
j_gene: TRBJ1-2
v_gene: TRBV4-2
CDR3nt: TGTGCCAGCAGCCAAGTAACGCAGGGGGGCACGACCGGCTACACCTTC
CDR3aa: CASSQVTQGGTTGYTF

abundance: .
d_gene: .
j_gene: TRBJ2-7
v_gene: TRBV7-8
CDR3nt: TGTGCCAGCAGCTTTGGGGCCAGAAACTACGAGCAGTACTTC
CDR3aa: CASSFGARNYEQYF

abundance: .
d_gene: TRBD2
j_gene: TRBJ2-7
v_gene: TRBV6-6
CDR3nt: TGTGCCAGCATTCATAGCGGGCCCTACGAGCAGTACTTC
CDR3aa: CASIHSGPYEQYF

abundance: once
d_gene: .
j_gene: TRBJ2-3
v_gene: TRBV20-1
CDR3nt: TGCAGTGCTCGTTACAGGGATACGCAGTATTTT
CDR3aa: CSARYRDTQYF

abundance: .
d_gene: .
j_gene: TRBJ2-1
v_gene: TRBV4-2
CDR3nt: TGTGCCAGCAGCCAAGCAGAGGGACAACTCAATGAGCAGTTCTTC
CDR3aa: CASSQAEGQLNEQFF

abundance: .
d_gene: TRBD2
j_gene: TRBJ2-1
v_gene: TRBV10-2
CDR3nt: TGCGCCAGCGGGGCGGGGGCCTACAATGAGCAGTTCTTC
CDR3aa: CASGAGAYNEQFF

abundance: .
d_gene: .
j_gene: TRBJ2-7
v_gene: TRBV4-3
CDR3nt: TGCGCCAGCAGCCAAGCGTCCAGCGGTTCCTACGAGCAGTACTTC
CDR3aa: CASSQASSGSYEQYF

abundance: .
d_gene: TRBD1
j_gene: TRBJ2-5
v_gene: TRBV11-2
CDR3nt: TGTGCCAGCAGCTTAGTACGGACAGGTCGTATCCAGTACTTC
CDR3aa: CASSLVRTGRIQYF

abundance: .
d_gene: .
j_gene: TRBJ1-1
v_gene: TRBV5-1
CDR3nt: TGCGCCAGCAGCTTGGTCGACACTGAAGCTTTCTTT
CDR3aa: CASSLVDTEAFF

abundance: .
d_gene: .
j_gene: TRBJ2-1
v_gene: TRBV7-2
CDR3nt: TGTGCCAGCAGCTCGAGAAACAGGGACAATGAGCAGTTCTTC
CDR3aa: CASSSRNRDNEQFF

abundance: .
d_gene: .
j_gene: TRBJ2-2
v_gene: TRBV19
CDR3nt: TGTGCCAGTAGTATCAGTAAAGCGAACACCGGGGAGCTGTTTTTT
CDR3aa: CASSISKANTGELFF

abundance: .
d_gene: TRBD1
j_gene: TRBJ1-4
v_gene: TRBV5-5
CDR3nt: TGTGCCAGCAGCCCCACAGGGGCACATGAAAAACTGTTTTTT
CDR3aa: CASSPTGAHEKLFF

abundance: .
d_gene: .
j_gene: TRBJ2-2
v_gene: TRBV6-5
CDR3nt: TGTGCCATCGCGGGCCAGAACACCGGGGAGCTGTTTTTT
CDR3aa: CAIAGQNTGELFF

abundance: .
d_gene: .
j_gene: TRBJ1-1
v_gene: TRBV5-1
CDR3nt: TGCGCCAGCGGATTACAGGTTAGTCACACTGAAGCTTTCTTT
CDR3aa: CASGLQVSHTEAFF

abundance: .
d_gene: TRBD1
j_gene: TRBJ1-3
v_gene: TRBV6-5
CDR3nt: TGTGCCAGCATGCAGGGGGTTTATCGAAACACCATATATTTT
CDR3aa: CASMQGVYRNTIYF

abundance: .
d_gene: .
j_gene: TRBJ1-5
v_gene: TRBV12-3/TRBV12-4
CDR3nt: TGTGCCAGCAGTTTATCAGGAAATCAGCCCCAGCATTTT
CDR3aa: CASSLSGNQPQHF

abundance: .
d_gene: TRBD1
j_gene: TRBJ2-7
v_gene: TRBV5-1
CDR3nt: TGCGCCAGCAGCTTGGCCGGGACAGGGGGCTACGAGCAGTACTTC
CDR3aa: CASSLAGTGGYEQYF